This record covers a single T cell receptor (beta chain). Its matching antigen is unknown. The V and J ends lost 1 base and 2 bases respectively, with 13 bases between them. The CDR3 has 16 residues. The germline CDR1 and CDR2 sequences are SGHVS and FQNEAQ. The sample originates from a study of T cell responses to AZD1222 COVID-19 vaccine. On the study more broadly: Second doses that came at about 4 or about 12 weeks were put together. Overall study findings and caveats: Seropositive at baseline were only a handful of AZD1222 recipients. Possibly, clonal diversity was underestimated; donors were largely white British and included more females.

The assay was immunoSEQ multiplex PCR, and TCRdb's table has in-frame clones only and misses some. The data hold 180,000 or so clones, with 94% observed a single time. The material was peripheral blood, obtained on day 0 of AZD1222 vaccination. The genes are TRBV7-8 and TRBJ2-3; weak D call: TRBD2 (6 bases). The origin of this receptor is an adult in good health. In DNA form, the CDR3 reads TGTGCCAGCAGCTTAGGCGGGACCTTGACCACAGATACGCAGTATTTT. This sequence encodes CASSLGGTLTTDTQYF. Full variable domain (rest looked up from reference TRBV7-8 and TRBJ2-3): GAGVSQSPRYKVAKRGQDVALRCDPISGHVSLFWYQQALGQGPEFLTYFQNEAQLDKSGLPSDRFFAERPEGSVSTLKIQRTQQEDSAVYLCASSLGGTLTTDTQYFGPGTRLTVL.